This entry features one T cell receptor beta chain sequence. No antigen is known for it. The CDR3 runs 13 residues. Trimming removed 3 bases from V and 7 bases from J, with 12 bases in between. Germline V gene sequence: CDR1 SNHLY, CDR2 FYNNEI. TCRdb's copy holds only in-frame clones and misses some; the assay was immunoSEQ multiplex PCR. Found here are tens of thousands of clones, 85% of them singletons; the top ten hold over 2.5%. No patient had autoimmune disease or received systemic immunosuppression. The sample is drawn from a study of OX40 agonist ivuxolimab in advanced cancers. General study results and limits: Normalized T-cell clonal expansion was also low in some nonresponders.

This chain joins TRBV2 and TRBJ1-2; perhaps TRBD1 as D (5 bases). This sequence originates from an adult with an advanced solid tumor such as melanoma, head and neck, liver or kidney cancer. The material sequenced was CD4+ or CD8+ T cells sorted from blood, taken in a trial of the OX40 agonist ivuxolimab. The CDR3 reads CASSDSPRVGYTF. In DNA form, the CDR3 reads TGTGCCAGCAGTGACTCCCCCAGGGTTGGCTACACCTTC. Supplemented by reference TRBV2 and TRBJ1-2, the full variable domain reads EPEVTQTPSHQVTQMGQEVILRCVPISNHLYFYWYRQILGQKVEFLVSFYNNEISEKSEIFDDQFSVERPDGSNFTLKIRSTKLEDSAMYFCASSDSPRVGYTFGSGTRLTVV.